This T cell receptor (beta chain) was captured in a study of blood T cell repertoires in COVID-19. Repertoires were generated with immunoSEQ multiplex PCR, while TCRdb's copy carries only in-frame clones and drops some. The data contain about 270,000 clones, around 93% of them seen just once; the ten biggest clones take up roughly 2.8%. All exposed participants met a person with COVID-19 within 2 weeks before entering the study. This TCR came from a man aged 35 to 55 who had been exposed to COVID-19. Sequencing was carried out using PBMCs or T cells enriched from blood (not recorded which).

This CDR3 reads CAWTGLYPTGELFF. Written as DNA, the CDR3 is TGTGCCTGGACTGGTCTATATCCGACCGGGGAGCTGTTTTTT. V gene TRBV30 combines with J gene TRBJ2-2; D unresolved. V was trimmed by 4 bases and J by 5 bases, leaving 14 bases between them. The germline CDR1 and CDR2 sequences are GTSNPN and SVGIG (reference sequence). The CDR3 spans 14 residues.